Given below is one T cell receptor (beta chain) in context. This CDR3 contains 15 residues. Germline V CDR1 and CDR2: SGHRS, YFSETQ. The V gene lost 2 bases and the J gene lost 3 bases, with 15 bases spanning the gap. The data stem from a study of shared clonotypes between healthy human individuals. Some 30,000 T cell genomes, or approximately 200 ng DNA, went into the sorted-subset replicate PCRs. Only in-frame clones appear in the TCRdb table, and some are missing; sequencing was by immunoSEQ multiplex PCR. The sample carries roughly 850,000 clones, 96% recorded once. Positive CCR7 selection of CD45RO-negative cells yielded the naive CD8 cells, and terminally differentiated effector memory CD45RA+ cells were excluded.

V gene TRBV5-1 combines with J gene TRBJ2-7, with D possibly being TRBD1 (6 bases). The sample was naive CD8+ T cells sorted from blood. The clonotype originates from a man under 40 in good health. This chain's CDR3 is CASSFTQGPNYEQYF. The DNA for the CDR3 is TGCGCCAGCAGCTTTACCCAGGGGCCAAACTACGAGCAGTACTTC.